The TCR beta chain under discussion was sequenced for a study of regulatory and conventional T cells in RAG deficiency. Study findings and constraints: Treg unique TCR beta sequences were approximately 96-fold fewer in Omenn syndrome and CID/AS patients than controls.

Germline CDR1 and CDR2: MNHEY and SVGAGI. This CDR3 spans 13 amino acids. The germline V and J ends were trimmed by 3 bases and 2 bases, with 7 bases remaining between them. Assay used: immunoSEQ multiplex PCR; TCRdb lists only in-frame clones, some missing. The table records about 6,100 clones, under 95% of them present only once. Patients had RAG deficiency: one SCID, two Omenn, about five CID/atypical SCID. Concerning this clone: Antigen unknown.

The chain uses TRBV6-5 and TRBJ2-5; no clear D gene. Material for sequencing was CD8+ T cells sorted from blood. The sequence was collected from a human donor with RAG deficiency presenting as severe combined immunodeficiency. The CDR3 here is CASSYGSQETQYF. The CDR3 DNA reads TGTGCCAGCAGTTATGGCAGTCAAGAGACCCAGTACTTC.